The 21 T cell receptor beta chains presented below share a single source sample, sequenced in a study of T-cell memory formation after mild COVID-19. TCRdb re-derived calls from the 5' RACE reads in MiXCR, one entry per CDR3 protein. Here the sample spans around 150,000 distinct CDR3 sequences, 13% to 15% being singletons. The sequenced sample consisted of PBMCs or a T cell subset sorted from them (not recorded which). Receptors originate from an adult woman who had mild COVID-19 (a few samples of this study predate the infection). Cell type and time point are not known.

This clonotype turned up a few times. This chain uses TRBV7-9 with TRBJ2-1; D ambiguous. The V end was cut by 0 bases, the J end by 0 bases, with 12 bases between. The CDR3 is made up of 17 amino acids. Germline V CDR1 and CDR2: SEHNR, FQNEAQ (reference sequence). The CDR3 DNA sequence: TGTGCCAGCAGCTTAGCGGGCCGTCTGAGCTCCTACAATGAGCAGTTCTTC. Amino acids: CASSLAGRLSSYNEQFF.

The chain combines TRBV5-1 with TRBJ1-4, with D perhaps TRBD1 (6 bases). The CDR3 has 15 amino acids. With 0 bases removed from V and 5 bases from J, the gap between germline ends came to 11 bases. In germline, CDR1 is SGHRS, CDR2 YFSETQ. For the CDR3, the DNA is TGCGCCAGCAGCTTGGCCGTAGGGGGGAATGAAAAACTGTTTTTT. Encoded protein: CASSLAVGGNEKLFF.

J is TRBJ2-2 and V is TRBV5-1, with D perhaps TRBD1 or TRBD2 (5 bases each). Germline CDR1 reads SGHRS; CDR2 reads YFSETQ. The CDR3 length is 14 residues. Trimming took 7 bases from V and 6 from J, leaving 16 bases between them. The CDR3 here is CASCWEWGSGELFF. CDR3 coding DNA: TGCGCCAGCTGCTGGGAGTGGGGGTCCGGGGAGCTGTTTTTT. Full variable domain (missing parts from reference TRBV5-1 and TRBJ2-2): KAGVTQTPRYLIKTRGQQVTLSCSPISGHRSVSWYQQTPGQGLQFLFEYFSETQRNKGNFPGRFSGRQFSNSRSEMNVSTLELGDSALYLCASCWEWGSGELFFGEGSRLTVL.

The chain joins TRBV19 to TRBJ1-5; D is perhaps TRBD1 (5 bases). CDR3 size: 15 residues. V lost 7 bases, J lost 3 bases, and 16 bases lay in between. Germline CDR1 and CDR2: LNHDA and SQIVND (reference sequence). The CDR3 loop reads CASTSATAFNQPQHF. Written as DNA, the CDR3 is TGTGCCAGTACCAGTGCGACAGCCTTCAATCAGCCCCAGCATTTT.

There are a few counts of this clonotype. The chain has TRBV4-1 and TRBJ2-7, with D possibly matching TRBD1 (5 bases). V was shortened by 3 bases and J by 3 bases, with 12 bases between the two germline ends. This CDR3 is built from 14 residues. Germline CDR1 is MGHRA and CDR2 is YSYEKL. The CDR3 loop reads CASSQGLEGYEQYF. The CDR3 DNA sequence: TGCGCCAGCAGCCAGGGGCTAGAAGGCTACGAGCAGTACTTC.

The rearrangement links TRBV18 to TRBJ2-1, with D uncertain. V was trimmed by 2 bases and J by 7 bases, leaving 6 bases between them. Germline V gene data show CDR1 as KGHSH and CDR2 as LQKENI. This CDR3 region has 12 residues. The CDR3 DNA sequence: TGTGCCAGCTCACCAACCGGGAATGAGCAGTTCTTC. Encoded protein: CASSPTGNEQFF.

V and J are TRBV2 and TRBJ2-1, with 7 bases lining up with TRBD2. The V gene's germline CDR1 is SNHLY and CDR2 FYNNEI. This CDR3 contains 11 residues. The V and J ends lost 0 bases and 15 bases, in that order; junction bases with no gene match: 2. The CDR3 loop is CASSEAGGRFF. Written as DNA, the CDR3 is TGTGCCAGCAGTGAAGCGGGAGGGAGGTTCTTC.

At least ten counts were recorded for this clonotype. The DNA of the CDR3 is TGCAGTGCTAGGGACAGGGAGAATGAGCAGTTCTTC. This gives the protein CSARDRENEQFF. The rearrangement joins TRBV20-1 to TRBJ2-1; 8 bases are shared with TRBD1. With V trimmed by 3 bases and J by 7 bases, 2 bases remained unmatched. This CDR3 has 12 amino acids. CDR1 and CDR2 (germline): DFQATT, SNEGSKA (reference sequence).

The chain is built from TRBV19 and TRBJ1-1; the match to TRBD1 covers 7 bases. Germline V gives CDR1 LNHDA, CDR2 SQIVND (reference sequence). J gave up 2 bases and V 5 bases, and 8 bases lay outside the gene matches. The CDR3 consists of 15 residues. CDR3 sequence (DNA): TGTGCCAGTAGTCTCTTACAGGGGAAAAACACTGAAGCTTTCTTT. It codes for CASSLLQGKNTEAFF. The full variable domain, its missing parts supplied by reference TRBV19 and TRBJ1-1, is DGGITQSPKYLFRKEGQNVTLSCEQNLNHDAMYWYRQDPGQGLRLIYYSQIVNDFQKGDIAEGYSVSREKKESFPLTVTSAQKNPTAFYLCASSLLQGKNTEAFFGQGTRLTVV.

The sample holds a few counts of this clonotype. The J gene is TRBJ1-1, the V gene TRBV24-1, with 10 bases that match TRBD1. After removal of 4 bases from V and 7 bases from J, the junction contained 5 bases not matched to a gene. CDR1 KGHDR and CDR2 SFDVKD come from the germline V gene. The CDR3 runs 14 residues. In DNA, the CDR3 is TGTGCCACCAGTGACCGGACAGGGGGAGATGAAGCTTTCTTT. Protein product: CATSDRTGGDEAFF.

This clonotype was counted many times. The chain uses TRBV15 and TRBJ2-5; TRBD1 is a possible D gene (5 bases). This CDR3 comprises 12 residues. Germline CDR1 reads LNHNV; CDR2 reads YYDKDF (reference sequence). Deletions cut 6 bases from V and 2 bases from J, with 7 bases between. The CDR3 DNA follows: TGTGCCACCAGTAGGGGACAAGAGACCCAGTACTTC. It codes for CATSRGQETQYF.

The chain joins TRBV11-3 to TRBJ2-3, with 9 bases lining up with TRBD2. Germline V gives CDR1 SGHNT, CDR2 YENEEA. The CDR3 is 19 residues long. The ends lost 0 bases at V and 0 bases at J; junction bases unmatched: 10. The DNA of the CDR3 is TGTGCCAGCAGCTTAGATTTTACAGCGGGGGGCCCTAGCACAGATACGCAGTATTTT. Its translation is CASSLDFTAGGPSTDTQYF.

This chain connects TRBV30 to TRBJ2-3, with D hard to call. V lost 2 bases to trimming and J lost 1 base, with 4 bases between them. CDR3 length: 12 residues. Germline CDR1 and CDR2: GTSNPN and SVGIG (reference sequence). The CDR3: CAWSWGTDTQYF. CDR3 sequence (DNA): TGTGCCTGGAGTTGGGGCACAGATACGCAGTATTTT.

The chain has TRBV7-9 and TRBJ2-7; maybe TRBD1 (6 bases). This CDR3 is built from 11 residues. With 5 bases removed from V and 9 bases from J, the gap between germline ends came to 11 bases. From germline, CDR1 is SEHNR and CDR2 FQNEAQ (reference sequence). CDR3 DNA: TGTGCCAGCAGCGTACTCAGGGGGCAGTACTTC. This translates into CASSVLRGQYF. Drawing the rest from reference TRBV7-9 and TRBJ2-7, the complete variable domain is DTGVSQNPRHKITKRGQNVTFRCDPISEHNRLYWYRQTLGQGPEFLTYFQNEAQLEKSRLLSDRFSAERPKGSFSTLEIQRTEQGDSAMYLCASSVLRGQYFGPGTRLTVT.

V gene TRBV15 combines with J gene TRBJ2-1; TRBD2 agrees at 9 bases. V lost 0 bases, J lost 6 bases, and 9 bases stayed unmatched. Per germline, CDR1 LNHNV and CDR2 YYDKDF (reference sequence). CDR3 size: 17 residues. CDR3 residues: CATSREQRLAVINEQFF. Written as DNA, the CDR3 is TGTGCCACCAGCAGAGAACAGCGACTAGCGGTTATCAATGAGCAGTTCTTC.

This clonotype has a handful of counts. This sequence joins TRBV6-5 and TRBJ2-2; D ambiguous. V lost 4 bases to trimming and J lost 8 bases, with 11 bases between them. The CDR3 has 13 amino acids. Germline lookup yields CDR1 MNHEY and CDR2 SVGAGI. The CDR3 spells CASSSLAGGELFF. The CDR3, as DNA: TGTGCCAGCAGTTCCCTGGCCGGAGGGGAGCTGTTTTTT.

V and J are TRBV3-1 and TRBJ2-1; 7 bases match TRBD1. There are 15 residues in the CDR3. V lost 6 bases and J lost 6; bases outside the gene matches: 11. Germline CDR1 and CDR2: LGHDT and YNNKEL (reference sequence). CDR3 DNA sequence: TGTGCCAGCAGGACTACAGGGGTTACTCGCAATGAGCAGTTCTTC. This gives the protein CASRTTGVTRNEQFF.

The chain carries TRBV20-1 and TRBJ2-6; D is possibly TRBD1 or TRBD2 (5 bases each). The CDR3 has 16 residues. V gave up 5 bases and J gave up 3 bases, with 17 bases separating them. CDR1 is DFQATT and CDR2 is SNEGSKA in the germline V gene (reference sequence). The DNA of the CDR3 is TGCAGTGCTCGGACACCTTTTGGAGGTGGGGCCAACGTCCTGACTTTC. Its protein is CSARTPFGGGANVLTF.

The chain joins TRBV4-1 to TRBJ2-5, with 11 bases identical to TRBD2. The length of the CDR3 is 18 residues. With V trimmed by 0 bases and J by 2 bases, 8 bases remained unmatched. The germline V gene has CDR1 MGHRA and CDR2 YSYEKL. DNA of the CDR3: TGCGCCAGCAGCCAAGATATCTCGGCTAGCGGGGGGCAAGAGACCCAGTACTTC. Protein: CASSQDISASGGQETQYF.

The rearrangement joins TRBV12-3 or TRBV12-4 to TRBJ1-1, with 9 bases lining up with TRBD1. The CDR3 length is 13 residues. The V segment lost 6 bases and the J segment 5 bases; nucleotides outside the gene matches: 4. DNA for the CDR3: TGTGCCAGCAGGGGGACAGGGCGGACTGAAGCTTTCTTT. Its protein is CASRGTGRTEAFF.

Many counts were recorded for this clonotype. The gene calls are TRBV2 and TRBJ2-7, with D possibly being TRBD2 (6 bases). Looked up from germline, CDR1 is SNHLY and CDR2 is FYNNEI. Trimming shortened V by 8 bases and J by 4 bases, and 24 bases separated the two germline ends. The CDR3 has 16 amino acids. CDR3 loop: CASEYFPQGLTYEQYF. The CDR3 DNA reads TGTGCCAGCGAGTACTTCCCCCAGGGACTCACGTACGAGCAGTACTTC.